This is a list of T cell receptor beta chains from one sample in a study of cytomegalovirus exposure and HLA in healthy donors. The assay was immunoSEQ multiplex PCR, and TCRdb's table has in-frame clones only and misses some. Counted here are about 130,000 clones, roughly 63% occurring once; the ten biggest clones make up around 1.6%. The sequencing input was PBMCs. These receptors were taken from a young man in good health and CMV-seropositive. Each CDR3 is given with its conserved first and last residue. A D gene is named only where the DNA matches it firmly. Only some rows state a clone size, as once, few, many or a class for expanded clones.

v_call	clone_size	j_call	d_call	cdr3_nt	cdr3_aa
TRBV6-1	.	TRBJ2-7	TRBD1	TGTGCCAGCAGAAACCAGGGGGCAGGAGAGCAGTACTTC	CASRNQGAGEQYF
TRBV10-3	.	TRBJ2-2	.	TGTGCCATCAGACTAGTGAGGACCGGGGAGCTGTTTTTT	CAIRLVRTGELFF
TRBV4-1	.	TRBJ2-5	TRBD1	TGCGCCAGCAGCCTGGGACAGGGGGTGGGAGAGACCCAGTACTTC	CASSLGQGVGETQYF
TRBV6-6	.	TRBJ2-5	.	TGTGCCAGCAGCTATAGACAGGGAGGCCAGTACTTC	CASSYRQGGQYF
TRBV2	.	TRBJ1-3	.	TGTGCCAGCAGTGTAGCGGACAGTCCTGGAAACACCATATATTTT	CASSVADSPGNTIYF
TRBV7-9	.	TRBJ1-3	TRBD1	TGTGCCAGCAGCTTGGAGACAGGGACTGGAAACACCATATATTTT	CASSLETGTGNTIYF
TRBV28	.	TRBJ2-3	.	TGTGCCAGCAGTCCGCCTCCCTACGGGGGTGGCCCAGATACGCAGTATTTT	CASSPPPYGGGPDTQYF
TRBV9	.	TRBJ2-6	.	TGTGCCAGCAGCGACACTGGGGCCAACGTCCTGACTTTC	CASSDTGANVLTF
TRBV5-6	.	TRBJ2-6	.	TGTGCCAGCAGCTACGGAGTCTCTGGGGCCAACGTCCTGACTTTC	CASSYGVSGANVLTF
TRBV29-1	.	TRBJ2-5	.	TGCAGCGTAGAAAGGGACATATATGAGCGCCAGTACTTC	CSVERDIYERQYF
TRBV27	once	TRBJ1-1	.	TGTGCCAGCAGTTTAGCGCAGGGATTAACCACTGAAGCTTTCTTT	CASSLAQGLTTEAFF
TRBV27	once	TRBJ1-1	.	TGTGCCAGCAGTTTACGGGGTACTGAAGCTTTCTTT	CASSLRGTEAFF
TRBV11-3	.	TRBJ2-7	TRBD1	TGTGCCAGCAGCTTAAGACAGGGGTACGAGCAGTACTTC	CASSLRQGYEQYF
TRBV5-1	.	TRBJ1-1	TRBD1	TGCGCCAGCAGCGAGGGGACAGGGAAGGGCACTGAAGCTTTCTTT	CASSEGTGKGTEAFF
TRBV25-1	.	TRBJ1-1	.	TGTGCCAGCAGCCCCCGTGGGGGGGGCCCAAACACTGAAGCTTTCTTT	CASSPRGGGPNTEAFF
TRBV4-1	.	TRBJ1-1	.	TGCGCCAGCAGCCAAGCTCCTGCGCGGGTCACTGAAGCTTTCTTT	CASSQAPARVTEAFF
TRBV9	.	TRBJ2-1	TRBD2	TGTGCCAGCAGCGTACGACGGGAGGGGGGGGGCCTCTACAATGAGCAGTTCTTC	CASSVRREGGGLYNEQFF
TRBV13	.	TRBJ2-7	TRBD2	TGCGCCAGCAGCTCGAACCTAGCGGTCTCCTACGAGCAGTACTTC	CASSSNLAVSYEQYF
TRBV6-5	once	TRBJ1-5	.	TGTGCCAGCAGTTATAGGGGTGAGCCCCAGCATTTT	CASSYRGEPQHF
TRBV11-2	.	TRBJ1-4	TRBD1	TGTGCCAGCAGCTTAGGACAGGGAGCGGAAAAACTGTTTTTT	CASSLGQGAEKLFF
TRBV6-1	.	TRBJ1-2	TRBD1	TGTGCCAGCAGTTCGGGACAGGCCTATGGCTACACCTTC	CASSSGQAYGYTF
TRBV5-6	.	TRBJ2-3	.	TGTGCCAGCAGCTTGGGTTTAACTAGTTTAACAGATACGCAGTATTTT	CASSLGLTSLTDTQYF
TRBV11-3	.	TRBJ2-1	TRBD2	TGTGCCAGCAGCTCGACTAGCGGGAGGGCGGGTTTCGCCTACAATGAGCAGTTCTTC	CASSSTSGRAGFAYNEQFF
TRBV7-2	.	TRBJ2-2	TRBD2	TGTGCCAGCACCTCAATCGGGGGGGGCACCGGGGAGCTGTTTTTT	CASTSIGGGTGELFF
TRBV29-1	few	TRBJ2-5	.	TGCAGCGTTGTCCAGAGAGGAGAGACCCAGTACTTC	CSVVQRGETQYF
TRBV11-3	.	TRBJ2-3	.	TGTGCCAGCAGCTTAGGGGGCCAAGCAGATACGCAGTATTTT	CASSLGGQADTQYF